The clone carrying this TCR beta chain was found many times. Its specificity is unknown. The data belong to a study of naive and memory T cell subsets. The germline V gene has CDR1 SGHVS and CDR2 FNYEAQ. The CDR3 has 14 residues. Trimming pared 1 base from V and 5 bases from J, leaving 8 bases between. The beta constant-region primer was an equimolar mix of two oligonucleotides covering TRBC1 and TRBC2. Each CDR3 protein is one row after TCRdb ran MiXCR on the UMI-ligation and nested PCR reads. The table has some 100,000 distinct CDR3 sequences, around 7% seen once; the top ten hold about 1.6%. Whole-study findings and limits: There was no ground truth to check naive and memory subset results.

Sequencing was done on a sample of central memory CD4+ T cells from blood. The V and J genes are TRBV7-6 and TRBJ2-2; D is uncertain. The clonotype was recovered from a human donor in good health. This CDR3 is CASSLERVTGELFF. CDR3 DNA sequence: TGTGCCAGCAGCTTAGAGAGAGTAACCGGGGAGCTGTTTTTT.